This T cell receptor (beta chain) appears in the sequencing data of a study of neoadjuvant anti-PD-1 for oral cavity cancer (dated by TCRdb to the early 2020s). Regarding the research as a whole: Patients mostly received three to four biweekly doses of nivolumab at 3 mg/kg before curative-intent surgical resection. Under RECIST 1.1, a patient counted as a responder if showing complete response, partial response or stable disease, and as a non-responder if showing progression. The parent correlative cohort included roughly 13 patients, with a 33% response rate. A fourth nivolumab dose was given around day 43 to patients without progression, and definitive surgical resection was performed in those patients on days 50-56.

Survey sequencing of tumors used two replicates per sample, and the tumor libraries mostly started from 4 to 6 ug of input genomic DNA. TCRbeta libraries were prepared with the immunoSEQ hsTCRbeta kit according to the manufacturer's instructions. An Illumina NovaSeq 6000 S4 flow cell was used to sequence the final libraries, which had first been combined to 3 nM. Under the source paper's analysis protocol: Raw data preprocessing and quality control were performed with the immunoSEQ Analyzer. The analysis was restricted to productive rearrangements, with each unique CDR3 amino acid sequence defining a clonotype. Using the R package tcR, the researchers computed the Gini-Simpson index as their estimate of repertoire clonality. Student's t test was used to compare Gini indices, while Pearson correlation assessed associations with tumor size change. This immuneACCESS table, as held by TCRdb, lists in-frame sequences with V and J called but not all clones. Of the missing ones, under half trace to an unresolved V gene in checked studies; the others have no known cause. The V and J calls and clone size come from that table; D and trimming were worked out from the DNA. The sample table shows around 5,700 clones, and around 60% are seen once. Less than 9.5% of the sample belongs to the ten largest clones.

The time point tag for this specimen amounts to: after neoadjuvant nivolumab, at surgical resection. Patients had been newly diagnosed with stage II-IVA oral cavity squamous cell carcinoma, and no prior systemic or radiation treatment had been given to the patients. The cohort was composed of patients with HPV-negative, locally advanced oral cavity squamous cell carcinoma. Samples were obtained from a longitudinal correlative study of a single-arm phase II trial of neoadjuvant nivolumab in oral cavity squamous cell carcinoma. Subject-matched pre- and post-treatment PBMCs and tumors from three responders and three non-responders were subjected to genomic DNA-based TCRbeta sequencing. Genomic DNA was isolated from tumor tissue using the Maxwell RSC DNA from Tissue kit. Beyond this particular receptor, the publication reports: The TCR analyses had only a few patients in each response group, and the authors called for validation in larger cohorts. Greater tumor shrinkage correlated with larger post-treatment sizes of preexisting intratumoral clones, which suggests that expansion of preexisting clones contributed to response. Higher pretreatment blood TCRbeta clonality and lower post-treatment tumor TCRbeta clonality were correlated with higher pretreatment blood Treg/Th17 ratios.

Counted from cysteine to phenylalanine, this CDR3 has 13 amino acids. The sequence is cut down to CDR3 DNA, 39 bases in frame from base 1. Sequences SGHNT (CDR1) and YYREEE (CDR2) are obtained from the germline V gene (reference sequence). V is shortened by 2 bases, J by 8 bases, and the region joining them spans 11 bases. Worth noting for this clone: Its antigen remains undetermined. No much larger clone exists at a distance of one base, and base qualities are not known.

This sample comprised tumor tissue, obtained after nivolumab (anti-PD-1) treatment. The chain couples TRBV5-4 to TRBJ2-1; no D gene can be assigned with confidence. The TCR originated in a person aged 35 to 85 with oral cavity squamous cell carcinoma. CDR3 protein: CASSFPSRDEQFF. The DNA sequence follows: TGTGCCAGCAGCTTTCCATCCCGGGATGAGCAGTTCTTC. The full variable domain, completed from the reference TRBV5-4 and TRBJ2-1 proteins outside the CDR3, reads ETGVTQSPTHLIKTRGQQVTLRCSSQSGHNTVSWYQQALGQGPQFIFQYYREEENGRGNFPPRFSGLQFPNYSSELNVNALELDDSALYLCASSFPSRDEQFFGPGTRLTVL.